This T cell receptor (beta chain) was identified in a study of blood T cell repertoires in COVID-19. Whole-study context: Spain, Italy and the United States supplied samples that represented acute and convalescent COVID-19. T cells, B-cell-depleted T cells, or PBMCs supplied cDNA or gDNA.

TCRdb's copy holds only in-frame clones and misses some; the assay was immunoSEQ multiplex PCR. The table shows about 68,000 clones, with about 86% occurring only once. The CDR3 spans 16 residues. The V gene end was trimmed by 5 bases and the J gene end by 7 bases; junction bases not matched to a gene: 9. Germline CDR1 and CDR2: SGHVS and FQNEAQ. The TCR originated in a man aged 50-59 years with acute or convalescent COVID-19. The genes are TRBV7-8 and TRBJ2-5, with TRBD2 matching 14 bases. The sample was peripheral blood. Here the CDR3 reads CASSRGTSGSWGTQYF. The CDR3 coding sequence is TGTGCCAGCAGCCGGGGGACTAGCGGGAGTTGGGGGACCCAGTACTTC.